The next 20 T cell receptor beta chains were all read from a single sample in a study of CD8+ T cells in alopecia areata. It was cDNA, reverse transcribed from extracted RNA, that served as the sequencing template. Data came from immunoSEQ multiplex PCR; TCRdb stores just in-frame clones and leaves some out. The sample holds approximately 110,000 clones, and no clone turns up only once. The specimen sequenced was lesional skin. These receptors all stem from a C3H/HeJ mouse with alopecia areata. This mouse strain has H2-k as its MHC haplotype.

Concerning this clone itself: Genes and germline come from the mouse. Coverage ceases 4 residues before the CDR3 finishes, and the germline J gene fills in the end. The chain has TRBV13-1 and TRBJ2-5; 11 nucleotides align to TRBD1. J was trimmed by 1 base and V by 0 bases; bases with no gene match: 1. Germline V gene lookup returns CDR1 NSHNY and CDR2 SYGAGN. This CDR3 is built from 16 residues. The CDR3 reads CASSDGTGGDQDTQYF. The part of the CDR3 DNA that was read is TGTGCCAGCAGTGATGGGACAGGGGGCGACCAAGAC.

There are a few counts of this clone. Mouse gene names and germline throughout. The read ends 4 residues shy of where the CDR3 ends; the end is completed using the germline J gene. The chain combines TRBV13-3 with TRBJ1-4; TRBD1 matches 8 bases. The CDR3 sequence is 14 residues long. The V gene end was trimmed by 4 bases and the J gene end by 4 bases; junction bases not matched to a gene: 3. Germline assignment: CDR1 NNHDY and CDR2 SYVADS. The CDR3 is CASSWTGINERLFF. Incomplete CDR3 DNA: TGTGCCAGCAGTTGGACAGGGATCAACGAA.

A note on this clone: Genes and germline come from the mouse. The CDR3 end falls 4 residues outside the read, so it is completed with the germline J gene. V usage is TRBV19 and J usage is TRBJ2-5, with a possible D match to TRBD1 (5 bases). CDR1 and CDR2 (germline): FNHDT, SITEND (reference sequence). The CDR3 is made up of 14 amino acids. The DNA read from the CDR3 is TGTGCCAGCAGTATATGGCCAGGGTCAGAC. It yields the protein CASSIWPGSD. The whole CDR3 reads CASSIWPGSDTQYF.

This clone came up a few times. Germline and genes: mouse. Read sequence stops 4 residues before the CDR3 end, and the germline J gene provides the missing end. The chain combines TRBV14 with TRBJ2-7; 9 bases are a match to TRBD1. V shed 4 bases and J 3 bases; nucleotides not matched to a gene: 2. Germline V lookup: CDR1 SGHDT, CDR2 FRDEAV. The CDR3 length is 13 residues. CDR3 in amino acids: CASSRQGGYEQYF. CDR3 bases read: TGTGCCAGCAGTCGACAGGGGGGCTAT.

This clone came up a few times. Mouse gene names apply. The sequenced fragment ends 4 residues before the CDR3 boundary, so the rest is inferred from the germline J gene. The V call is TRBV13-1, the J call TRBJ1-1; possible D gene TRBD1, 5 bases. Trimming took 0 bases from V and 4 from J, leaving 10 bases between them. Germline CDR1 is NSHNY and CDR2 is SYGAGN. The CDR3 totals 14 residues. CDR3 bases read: TGTGCCAGCAGTGATGCATCCAGGGTCACA. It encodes CASSDASRVT. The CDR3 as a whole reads CASSDASRVTEVFF.

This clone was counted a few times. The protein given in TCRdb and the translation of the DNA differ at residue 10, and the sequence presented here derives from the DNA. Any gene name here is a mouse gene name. The sequenced CDR3 bases are TGCACCTGCAGTGCGTTGACAGATTCGTCC. This sequence encodes CTCSALTDSS. The entire CDR3 sequence reads CTCSALTDSSLYF. The chain has TRBV1 and TRBJ1-6, with D perhaps TRBD1 (5 bases). Sequencing ends 3 residues short of the CDR3 end; the germline J gene provides the rest. TRBJ1-6 is noted as an ORF with a role that remains uncertain. The V gene's germline CDR1 is NSQYPW and CDR2 LRSPGD (reference sequence). This CDR3 is built from 13 residues.

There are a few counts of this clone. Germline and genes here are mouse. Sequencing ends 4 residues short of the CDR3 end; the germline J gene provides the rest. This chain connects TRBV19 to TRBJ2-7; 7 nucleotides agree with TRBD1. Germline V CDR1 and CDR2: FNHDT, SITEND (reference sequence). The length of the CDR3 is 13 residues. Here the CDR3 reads CASTGDRTYEQYF. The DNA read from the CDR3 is TGTGCCAGCACCGGGGACAGAACATAT.

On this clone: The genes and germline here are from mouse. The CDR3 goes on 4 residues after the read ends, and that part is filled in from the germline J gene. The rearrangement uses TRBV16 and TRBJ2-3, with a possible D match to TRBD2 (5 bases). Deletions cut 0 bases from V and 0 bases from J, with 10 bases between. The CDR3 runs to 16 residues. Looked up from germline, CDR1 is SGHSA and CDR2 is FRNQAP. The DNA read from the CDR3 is TGTGCAAGCAGCTTAGATCCCTGGGTTAGTGCAGAA. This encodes CASSLDPWVSAE. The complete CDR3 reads CASSLDPWVSAETLYF.

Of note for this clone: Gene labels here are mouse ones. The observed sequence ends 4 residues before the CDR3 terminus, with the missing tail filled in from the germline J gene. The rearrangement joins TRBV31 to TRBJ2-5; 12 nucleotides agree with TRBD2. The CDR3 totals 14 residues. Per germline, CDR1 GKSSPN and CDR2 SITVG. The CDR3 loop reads CAWSPDWGGDTQYF. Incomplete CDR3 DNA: TGTGCCTGGAGTCCGGACTGGGGGGGAGAC.

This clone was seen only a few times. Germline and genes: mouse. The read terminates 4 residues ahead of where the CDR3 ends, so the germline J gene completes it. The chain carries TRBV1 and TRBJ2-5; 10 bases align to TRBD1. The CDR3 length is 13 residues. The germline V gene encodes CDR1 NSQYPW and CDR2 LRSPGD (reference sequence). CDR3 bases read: TGCACCTGCAGGGGACAGGGGAAAGAC. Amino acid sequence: CTCRGQGKD. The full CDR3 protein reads CTCRGQGKDTQYF.

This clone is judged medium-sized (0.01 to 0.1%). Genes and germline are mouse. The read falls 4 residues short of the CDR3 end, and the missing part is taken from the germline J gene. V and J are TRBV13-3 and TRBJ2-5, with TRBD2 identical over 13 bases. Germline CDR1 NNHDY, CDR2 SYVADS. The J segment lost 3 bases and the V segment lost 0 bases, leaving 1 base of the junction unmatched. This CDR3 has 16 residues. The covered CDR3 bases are TGTGCCAGCAGTGATGGGACTGGGGGGGCGCAAGAC. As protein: CASSDGTGGAQD. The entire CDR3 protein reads CASSDGTGGAQDTQYF.

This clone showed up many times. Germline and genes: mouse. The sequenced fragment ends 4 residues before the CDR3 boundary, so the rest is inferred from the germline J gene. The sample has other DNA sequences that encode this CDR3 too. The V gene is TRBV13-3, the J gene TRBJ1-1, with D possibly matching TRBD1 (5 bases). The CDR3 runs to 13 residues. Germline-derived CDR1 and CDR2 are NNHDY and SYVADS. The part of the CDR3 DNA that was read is TGTGCCAGCAGCCTCAGGGAAGGGACA. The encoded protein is CASSLREGT. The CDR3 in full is CASSLREGTEVFF.

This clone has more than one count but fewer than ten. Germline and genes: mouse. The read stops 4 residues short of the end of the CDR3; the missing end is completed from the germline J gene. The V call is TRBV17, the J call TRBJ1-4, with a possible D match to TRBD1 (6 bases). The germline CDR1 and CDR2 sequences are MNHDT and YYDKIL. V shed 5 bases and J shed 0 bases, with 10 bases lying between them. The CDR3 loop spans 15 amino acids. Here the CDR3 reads CASSPGQISNERLFF. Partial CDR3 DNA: TGTGCTAGCAGTCCGGGACAAATTTCCAACGAA.

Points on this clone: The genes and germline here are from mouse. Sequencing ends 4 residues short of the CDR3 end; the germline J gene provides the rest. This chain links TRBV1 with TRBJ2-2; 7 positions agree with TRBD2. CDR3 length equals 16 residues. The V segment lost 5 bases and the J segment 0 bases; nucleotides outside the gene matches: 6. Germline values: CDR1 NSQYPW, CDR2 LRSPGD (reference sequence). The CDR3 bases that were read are TGCACCTGCAGTACCTTCGACTGGGCAAACACCGGG. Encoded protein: CTCSTFDWANTG. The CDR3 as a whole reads CTCSTFDWANTGQLYF.

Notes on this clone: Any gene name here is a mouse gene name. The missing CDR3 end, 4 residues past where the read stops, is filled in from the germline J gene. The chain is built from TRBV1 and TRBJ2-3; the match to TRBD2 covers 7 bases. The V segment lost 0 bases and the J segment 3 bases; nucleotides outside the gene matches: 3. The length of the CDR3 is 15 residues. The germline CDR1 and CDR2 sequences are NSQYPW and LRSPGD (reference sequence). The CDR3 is CTCSADNGGAETLYF. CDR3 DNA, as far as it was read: TGCACCTGCAGTGCAGATAATGGGGGGGCAGAA. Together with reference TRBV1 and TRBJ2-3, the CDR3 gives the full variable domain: VTLLEQNPRWRLVPRGQAVNLRCILKNSQYPWMSWYQQDLQKQLQWLFTLRSPGDKEVKSLPGADYLATRVTDTELRLQVANMSQGRTLYCTCSADNGGAETLYFGSGTRLTVL.

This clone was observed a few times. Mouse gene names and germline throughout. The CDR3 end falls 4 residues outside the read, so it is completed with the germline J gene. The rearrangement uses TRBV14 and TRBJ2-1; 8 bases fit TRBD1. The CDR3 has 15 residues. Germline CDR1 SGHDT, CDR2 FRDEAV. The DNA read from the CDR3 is TGTGCCAGCAGCCAAAGACAGGGGTTTGGGGCT. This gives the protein CASSQRQGFGA. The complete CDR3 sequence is CASSQRQGFGAEQFF.

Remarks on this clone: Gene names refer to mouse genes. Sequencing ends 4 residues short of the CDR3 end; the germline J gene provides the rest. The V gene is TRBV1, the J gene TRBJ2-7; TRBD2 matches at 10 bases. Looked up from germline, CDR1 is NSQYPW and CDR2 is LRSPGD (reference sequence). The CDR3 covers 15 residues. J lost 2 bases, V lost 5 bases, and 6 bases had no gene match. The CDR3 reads CTCSTPGLGTYEQYF. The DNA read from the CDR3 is TGCACCTGCAGTACTCCGGGACTGGGGACCTAT. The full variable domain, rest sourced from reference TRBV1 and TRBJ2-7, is VTLLEQNPRWRLVPRGQAVNLRCILKNSQYPWMSWYQQDLQKQLQWLFTLRSPGDKEVKSLPGADYLATRVTDTELRLQVANMSQGRTLYCTCSTPGLGTYEQYFGPGTRLTVL.

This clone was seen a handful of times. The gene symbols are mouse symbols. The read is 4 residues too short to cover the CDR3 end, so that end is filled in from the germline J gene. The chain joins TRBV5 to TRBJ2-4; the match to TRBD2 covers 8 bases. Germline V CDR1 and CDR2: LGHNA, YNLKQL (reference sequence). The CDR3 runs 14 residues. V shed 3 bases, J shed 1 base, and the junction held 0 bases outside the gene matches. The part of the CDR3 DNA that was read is TGTGCCAGCAGCCACTGGGGGGGTCAAAAC. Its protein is CASSHWGGQN. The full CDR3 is CASSHWGGQNTLYF.

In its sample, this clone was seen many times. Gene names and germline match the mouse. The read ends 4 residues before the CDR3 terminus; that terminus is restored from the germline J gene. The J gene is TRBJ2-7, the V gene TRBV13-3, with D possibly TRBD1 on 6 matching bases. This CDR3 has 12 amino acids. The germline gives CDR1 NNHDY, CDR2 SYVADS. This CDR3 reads CASSPGVYEQYF. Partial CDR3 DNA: TGTGCCAGCAGTCCAGGGGTTTAT.

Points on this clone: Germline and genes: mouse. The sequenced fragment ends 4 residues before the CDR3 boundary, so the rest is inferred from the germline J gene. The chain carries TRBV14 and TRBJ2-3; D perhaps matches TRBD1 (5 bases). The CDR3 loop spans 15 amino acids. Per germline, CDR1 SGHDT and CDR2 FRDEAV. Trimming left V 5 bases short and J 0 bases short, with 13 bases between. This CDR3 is CASRSDIPSAETLYF. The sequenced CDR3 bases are TGTGCCAGCAGGTCGGACATACCTAGTGCAGAA.